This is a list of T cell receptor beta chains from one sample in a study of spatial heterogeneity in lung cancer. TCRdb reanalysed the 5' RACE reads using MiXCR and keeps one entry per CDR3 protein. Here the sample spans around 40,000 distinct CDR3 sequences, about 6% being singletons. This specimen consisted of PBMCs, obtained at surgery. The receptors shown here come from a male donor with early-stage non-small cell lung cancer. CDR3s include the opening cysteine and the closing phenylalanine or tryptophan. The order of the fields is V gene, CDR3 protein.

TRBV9 CASSVFSGGSSYNEQFF
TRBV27 CASSFSTGYSPLHF
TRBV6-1 CASSEGRVLNTIYF
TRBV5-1 CASSGGQGASEAFF
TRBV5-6 CASSYPAFDGYTF
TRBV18 CASSPGAGEFEQYF
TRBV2 CASRGSALDYGYTF
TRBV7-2 CASSLVGTSEYEQYF
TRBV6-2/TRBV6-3 CASRDSWTEAFF
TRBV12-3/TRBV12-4 CASSFQRGGVYEQYF
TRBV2 CASGPTGSSYEQYF
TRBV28 CASRAGDSPLHF
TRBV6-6 CASSESSETQYF
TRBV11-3 CASSRLQGFAGELFF
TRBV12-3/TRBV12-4 CASSITPPYEQYF
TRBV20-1 CSARKLAGPQETQYF
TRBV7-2 CASSSGTDQETQYF
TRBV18 CASSPPGVYTEAFF
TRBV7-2 CASSSNQGLSQPQHF
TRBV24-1 CATSDPDTYQETQYF
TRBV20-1 CSARESDRGAYEQYF
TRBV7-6 CASSSRGLSGAFF
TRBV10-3 CAISDSSGPIQYF
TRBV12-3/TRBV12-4 CASRPRSASGAADTQYF
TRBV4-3 CASSQDDSSYNEQFF
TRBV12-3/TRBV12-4 CASSLGDTTNTGELFF
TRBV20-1 CSATPRVVSTEAFF
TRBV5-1 CASSLTGGSNYGYTF
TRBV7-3 CASSLTPGLEGYTF
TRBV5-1 CASSLEGPLSYEQYF
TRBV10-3 CAISEGTASNQPQHF
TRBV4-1 CASSQELAGPNEQFF
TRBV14 CASSQVSGGSSAFF
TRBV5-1 CASSPNQETQYF
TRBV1 CTSSQFDRPLHF
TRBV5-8 CASSHRTSNTEAFF
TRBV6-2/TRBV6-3 CASKWSGVSTDTQYF
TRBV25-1 CASSDHLREQYF
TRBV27 CASSLVGGPQQKLFF
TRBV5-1 CASRTGLNTEAFF
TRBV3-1 CARGAGNVGEQLF
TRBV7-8 CASSLVRVADTQYF
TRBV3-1 CASSQRPSDTQYF
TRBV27 CASSLSPGATSGYEQYF